This T cell receptor (beta chain) came from a study of regulatory T cells in long-lasting Graves disease. This clonotype was found a few times. Time point noted: persistent/refractory GD, antithyroid drugs over 5 years with positive TRAb. RNA from PBMCs was the source of the TCR library. Building of the TCR beta libraries involved iRepertoire HTBI primers and Arm-PCR of CDR3 regions. TCRdb independently ran MiXCR on the multiplex PCR reads; one entry per CDR3 protein. Of 500,000 to 800,000 distinct CDR3 sequences in the sample, approximately 29% were seen once. Trimming pared 2 bases from V and 6 bases from J, leaving 11 bases between. CDR1 is SGHTA, CDR2 FQGTGA, per germline. This CDR3 spans 15 amino acids.

This sequence joins TRBV7-3 and TRBJ1-6, with a tentative D call TRBD1 (5 bases). The TCR comes from a female donor with Graves disease. The source material was peripheral blood mononuclear cells (PBMCs), sampled when the disease was refractory, from a patient treated with antithyroid drugs. The CDR3 sequence is CASSLLLGPNSPLHF. The DNA of the CDR3 is TGTGCCAGCAGCTTACTACTGGGACCTAATTCACCCCTCCACTTT.